The 10 T cell receptor beta chains below were found in one sample sequenced in a study of blood T cell repertoires in COVID-19. The table came from immunoSEQ multiplex PCR; TCRdb's copy has only in-frame clones and leaves some out. Of 100,000 to 120,000 clones listed, 65% to 80% are singletons. Sequencing was carried out using peripheral blood. The receptors stem from a middle-aged woman with acute or convalescent COVID-19.

This rearrangement joins TRBV19 to TRBJ2-5, with a possible D match to TRBD1 (5 bases). The V end lost 2 bases, the J end lost 0 bases, and 7 bases lay between the germline ends. CDR1 and CDR2 from the germline V gene are LNHDA and SQIVND (reference sequence). This CDR3 region has 14 residues. This CDR3 is CASSIQGNQETQYF. For the CDR3, the DNA is TGTGCCAGTAGTATACAGGGCAACCAAGAGACCCAGTACTTC.

V gene TRBV4-1 combines with J gene TRBJ1-4; D may be TRBD1 (6 bases). The CDR3 extends over 15 amino acids. CDR1 is MGHRA, CDR2 YSYEKL, per germline. V lost 2 bases, J lost 7 bases, and 14 bases lay in between. The CDR3 DNA reads as TGCGCCAGCAGCCAAAAACACGGGGGGCGTGAAAAACTGTTTTTT. Protein product: CASSQKHGGREKLFF.

The gene calls are TRBV5-1 and TRBJ1-2, with TRBD1 matching 10 bases. Germline CDR1 reads SGHRS; CDR2 reads YFSETQ. This CDR3 contains 15 residues. The V segment lost 0 bases and the J segment 6 bases; nucleotides outside the gene matches: 5. Here the CDR3 reads CASSLGDRGWNGYTF. The CDR3 nucleotides read TGCGCCAGCAGCTTGGGGGACAGGGGCTGGAATGGCTACACCTTC.

The chain combines TRBV7-3 with TRBJ2-1; 9 bases match TRBD2. The length of the CDR3 is 14 residues. With 4 bases clipped from V and 6 bases from J, the junction kept 4 bases outside the gene matches. Germline CDR1 SGHTA, CDR2 FQGTGA. CDR3 nucleotides: TGTGCCAGCAGCTATACAGCGGGGGGCAATGAGCAGTTCTTC. Amino acid sequence: CASSYTAGGNEQFF.

As for this clone: An end of the junction differs from the germline gene, which may be a read error. The CDR3 region has the DNA TGTGCCGGCAGTTTGGGGACAGGGGGCATAAAGACCCAGTACTTC. As protein: CAGSLGTGGIKTQYF. The chain links TRBV27 to TRBJ2-5, with 12 bases matching TRBD1. Germline-derived CDR1 and CDR2 are MNHEY and SMNVEV (reference sequence). The CDR3 is 15 residues long.

This clone was counted between two and nine times. V is TRBV2 and J is TRBJ1-2; 10 bases agree with TRBD1. The V segment lost 6 bases and the J segment 4 bases; nucleotides outside the gene matches: 5. Per germline, CDR1 SNHLY and CDR2 FYNNEI. This CDR3 is built from 14 residues. CDR3 bases: TGTGCCAGCAGGGGACAGGGGACAAGCTATGGCTACACCTTC. Amino acid sequence: CASRGQGTSYGYTF.

In its sample, this clone was seen once. The chain carries TRBV27 and TRBJ1-2; the D gene is possibly TRBD1 (5 bases). The CDR3 is made up of 14 amino acids. Germline lookup yields CDR1 MNHEY and CDR2 SMNVEV (reference sequence). V gave up 8 bases and J gave up 0 bases, with 13 bases separating them. CDR3 DNA sequence: TGTGCCAGCGGAAGACAGACCACTAACTATGGCTACACCTTC. It encodes CASGRQTTNYGYTF.

The chain uses TRBV29-1 and TRBJ1-1; D is ambiguous. The germline V gene has CDR1 SQVTM and CDR2 ANQGSEA. The CDR3 totals 13 residues. V was cut by 4 bases and J by 0 bases, with 9 bases left in between. The CDR3 protein is CSVVKEVNTEAFF. CDR3 in DNA: TGCAGCGTTGTTAAAGAGGTGAACACTGAAGCTTTCTTT. Drawing the rest from reference TRBV29-1 and TRBJ1-1, the complete variable domain is SAVISQKPSRDICQRGTSLTIQCQVDSQVTMMFWYRQQPGQSLTLIATANQGSEATYESGFVIDKFPISRPNLTFSTLTVSNMSPEDSSIYLCSVVKEVNTEAFFGQGTRLTVV.

The V and J genes are TRBV7-2 and TRBJ2-5; tentatively, D is TRBD2 (6 bases). The V end lost 4 bases, the J end lost 2 bases, and 11 bases lay between the germline ends. The germline CDR1 and CDR2 sequences are SGHTA and FQGNSA. CDR3 length equals 14 residues. This CDR3 is CASSSQAGQETQYF. As DNA, the CDR3 is TGTGCCAGCAGCTCCCAAGCGGGTCAAGAGACCCAGTACTTC.

The rearrangement uses TRBV18 and TRBJ2-3; TRBD1 agrees at 11 bases. The CDR3 consists of 20 residues. In germline, CDR1 is KGHSH, CDR2 LQKENI. J gave up 1 base and V 4 bases, and 16 bases lay outside the gene matches. The CDR3 coding sequence is TGTGCCAGCTCACAACGGACAGGGGGCGCTGACGTAAAGGGCACAGATACGCAGTATTTT. Protein product: CASSQRTGGADVKGTDTQYF.